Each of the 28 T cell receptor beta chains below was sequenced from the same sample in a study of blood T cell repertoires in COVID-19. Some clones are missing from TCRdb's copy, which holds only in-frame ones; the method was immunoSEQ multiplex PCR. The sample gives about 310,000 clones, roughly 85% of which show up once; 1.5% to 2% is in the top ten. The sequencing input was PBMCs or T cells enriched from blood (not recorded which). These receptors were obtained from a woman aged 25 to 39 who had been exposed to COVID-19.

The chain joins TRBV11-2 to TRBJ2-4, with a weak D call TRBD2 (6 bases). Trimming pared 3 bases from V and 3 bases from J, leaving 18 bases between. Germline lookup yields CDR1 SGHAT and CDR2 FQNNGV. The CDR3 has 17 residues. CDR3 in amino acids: CASSFLLTGLGKNIQYF. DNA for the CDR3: TGTGCCAGCAGCTTTTTACTTACGGGACTGGGCAAAAACATTCAGTACTTC.

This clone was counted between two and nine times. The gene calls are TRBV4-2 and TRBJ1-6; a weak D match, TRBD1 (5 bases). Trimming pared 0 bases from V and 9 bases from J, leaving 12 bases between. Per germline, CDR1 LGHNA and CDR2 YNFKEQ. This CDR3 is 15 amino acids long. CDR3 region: CASSQDLKTVSPLHF. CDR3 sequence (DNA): TGTGCCAGCAGCCAAGATCTTAAGACAGTTTCACCCCTCCACTTT.

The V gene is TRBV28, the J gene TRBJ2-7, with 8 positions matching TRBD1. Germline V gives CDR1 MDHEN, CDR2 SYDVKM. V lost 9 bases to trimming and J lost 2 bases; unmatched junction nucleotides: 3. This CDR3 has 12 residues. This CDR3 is CASQGAAYEQYF. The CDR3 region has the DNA TGTGCCAGTCAGGGGGCAGCCTACGAGCAGTACTTC.

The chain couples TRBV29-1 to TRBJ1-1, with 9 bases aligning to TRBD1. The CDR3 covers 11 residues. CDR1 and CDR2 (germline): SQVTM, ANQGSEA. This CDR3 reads CSATGGTEAFF. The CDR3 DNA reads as TGCAGTGCGACAGGGGGCACTGAAGCTTTCTTT. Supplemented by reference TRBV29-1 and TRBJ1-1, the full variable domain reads SAVISQKPSRDICQRGTSLTIQCQVDSQVTMMFWYRQQPGQSLTLIATANQGSEATYESGFVIDKFPISRPNLTFSTLTVSNMSPEDSSIYLCSATGGTEAFFGQGTRLTVV.

The CDR3 coding sequence is TGTGCCAGTAGTTTGCAGGGGGCGGATAATCAGCCCCAGCATTTT. Encoded protein: CASSLQGADNQPQHF. J is TRBJ1-5 and V is TRBV19; TRBD1 agrees at 8 bases. V lost 5 bases, J lost 4 bases, and 7 bases stayed unmatched. Germline V CDR1 and CDR2: LNHDA, SQIVND (reference sequence). CDR3 length equals 15 residues.

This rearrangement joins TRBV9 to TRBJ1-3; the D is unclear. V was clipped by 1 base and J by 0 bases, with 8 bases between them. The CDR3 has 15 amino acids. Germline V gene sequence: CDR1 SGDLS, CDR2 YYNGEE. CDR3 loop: CASSVLMSSGNTIYF. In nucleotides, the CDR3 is TGTGCCAGCAGCGTACTAATGAGCTCTGGAAACACCATATATTTT.

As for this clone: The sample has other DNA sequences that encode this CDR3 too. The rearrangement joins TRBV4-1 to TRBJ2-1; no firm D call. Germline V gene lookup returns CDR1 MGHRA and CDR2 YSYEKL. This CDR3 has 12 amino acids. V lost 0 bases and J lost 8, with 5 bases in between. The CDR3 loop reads CASSQDLDEQFF. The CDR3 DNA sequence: TGCGCCAGCAGCCAAGATTTAGATGAGCAGTTCTTC.

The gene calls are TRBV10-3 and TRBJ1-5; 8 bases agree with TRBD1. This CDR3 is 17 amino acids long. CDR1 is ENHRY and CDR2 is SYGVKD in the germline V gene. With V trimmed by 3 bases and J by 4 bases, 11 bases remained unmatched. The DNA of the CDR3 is TGTGCCATCAGTGATCGGCAGGGGGCAGGTTTGAATCAGCCCCAGCATTTT. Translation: CAISDRQGAGLNQPQHF.

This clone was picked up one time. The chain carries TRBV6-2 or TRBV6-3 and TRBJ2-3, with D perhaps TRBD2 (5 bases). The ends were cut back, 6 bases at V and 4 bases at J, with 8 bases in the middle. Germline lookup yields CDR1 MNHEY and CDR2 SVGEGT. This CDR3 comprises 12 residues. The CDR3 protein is CASSRRPDTQYF. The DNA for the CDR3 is TGTGCCAGCAGCAGGAGGCCAGATACGCAGTATTTT.

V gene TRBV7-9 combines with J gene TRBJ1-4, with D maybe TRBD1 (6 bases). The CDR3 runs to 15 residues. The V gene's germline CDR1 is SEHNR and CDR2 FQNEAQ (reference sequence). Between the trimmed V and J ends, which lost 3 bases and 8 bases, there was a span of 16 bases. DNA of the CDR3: TGTGCCAGCAGCTTCGGGGGCGGGAGCGTGGAAAAACTGTTTTTT. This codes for CASSFGGGSVEKLFF.

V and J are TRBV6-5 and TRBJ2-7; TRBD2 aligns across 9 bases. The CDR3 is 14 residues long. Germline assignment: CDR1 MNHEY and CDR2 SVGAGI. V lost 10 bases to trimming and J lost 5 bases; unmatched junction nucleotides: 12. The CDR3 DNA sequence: TGTGCCATTTACCTTAGCGGGAGTAGTAACGAGCAGTACTTC. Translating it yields CAIYLSGSSNEQYF.

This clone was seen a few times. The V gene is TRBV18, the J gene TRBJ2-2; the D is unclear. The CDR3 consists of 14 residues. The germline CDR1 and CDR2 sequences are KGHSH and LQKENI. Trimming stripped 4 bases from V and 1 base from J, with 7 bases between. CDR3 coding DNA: TGTGCCAGCTCACTCGGTTTGAACACCGGGGAGCTGTTTTTT. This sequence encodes CASSLGLNTGELFF.

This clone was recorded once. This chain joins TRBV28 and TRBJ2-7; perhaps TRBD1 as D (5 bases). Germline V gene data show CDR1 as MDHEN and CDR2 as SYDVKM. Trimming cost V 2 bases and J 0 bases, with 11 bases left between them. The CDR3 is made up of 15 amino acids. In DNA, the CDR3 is TGTGCCAGCAGTTTAGTTTCCAGGGCCTCCTACGAGCAGTACTTC. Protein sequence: CASSLVSRASYEQYF.

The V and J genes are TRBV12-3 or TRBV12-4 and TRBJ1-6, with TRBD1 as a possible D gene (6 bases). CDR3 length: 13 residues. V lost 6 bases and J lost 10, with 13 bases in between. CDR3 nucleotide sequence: TGTGCCAGCAGCAGGGGTTTGGGCTCACCCCTCCACTTT. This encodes CASSRGLGSPLHF.

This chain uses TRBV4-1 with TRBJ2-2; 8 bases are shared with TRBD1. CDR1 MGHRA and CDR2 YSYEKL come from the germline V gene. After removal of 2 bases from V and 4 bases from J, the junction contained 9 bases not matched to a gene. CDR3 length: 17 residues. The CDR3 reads CASSQSPGTGSTGELFF. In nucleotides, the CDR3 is TGCGCCAGCAGCCAAAGCCCCGGGACAGGTAGCACCGGGGAGCTGTTTTTT.

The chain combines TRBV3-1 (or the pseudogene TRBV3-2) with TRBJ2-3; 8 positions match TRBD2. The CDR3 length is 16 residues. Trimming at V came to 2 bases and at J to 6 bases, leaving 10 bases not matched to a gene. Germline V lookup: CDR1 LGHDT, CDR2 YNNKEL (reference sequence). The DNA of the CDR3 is TGTGCCAGCAGCCAATCACCGGGACTAGGGTCTGATACGCAGTATTTT. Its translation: CASSQSPGLGSDTQYF.

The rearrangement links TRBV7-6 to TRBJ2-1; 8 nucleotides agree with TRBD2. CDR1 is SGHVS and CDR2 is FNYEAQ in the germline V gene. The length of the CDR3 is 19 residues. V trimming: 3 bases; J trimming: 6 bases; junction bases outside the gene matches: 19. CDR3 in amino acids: CASSFVPAGELENLNEQFF. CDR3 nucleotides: TGTGCCAGCAGCTTCGTACCAGCGGGAGAATTAGAAAACCTCAATGAGCAGTTCTTC.

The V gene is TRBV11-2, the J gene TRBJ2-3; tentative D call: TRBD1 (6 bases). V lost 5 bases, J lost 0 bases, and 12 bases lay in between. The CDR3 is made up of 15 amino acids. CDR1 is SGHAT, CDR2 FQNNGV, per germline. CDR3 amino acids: CASSAGVRSTDTQYF. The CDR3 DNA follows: TGTGCCAGCAGCGCAGGGGTGCGGAGCACAGATACGCAGTATTTT.

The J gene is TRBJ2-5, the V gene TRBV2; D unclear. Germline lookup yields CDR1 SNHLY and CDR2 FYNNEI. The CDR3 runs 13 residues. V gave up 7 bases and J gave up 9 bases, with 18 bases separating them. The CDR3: CASINEGTQAQYF. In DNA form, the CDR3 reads TGTGCCAGCATCAATGAAGGTACTCAGGCCCAGTACTTC. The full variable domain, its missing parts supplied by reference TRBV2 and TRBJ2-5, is EPEVTQTPSHQVTQMGQEVILRCVPISNHLYFYWYRQILGQKVEFLVSFYNNEISEKSEIFDDQFSVERPDGSNFTLKIRSTKLEDSAMYFCASINEGTQAQYFGPGTRLLVL.

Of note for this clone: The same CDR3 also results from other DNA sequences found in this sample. CDR3 DNA sequence: TGTGCCAGCAGCCGCCCGGGACAGGGATACGAGCAGTACTTC. It is translated as CASSRPGQGYEQYF. The chain links TRBV6-5 to TRBJ2-7; 9 bases fit TRBD1. This CDR3 has 14 amino acids. CDR1 is MNHEY, CDR2 SVGAGI, per germline. V trimming: 6 bases; J trimming: 4 bases; junction bases outside the gene matches: 7.

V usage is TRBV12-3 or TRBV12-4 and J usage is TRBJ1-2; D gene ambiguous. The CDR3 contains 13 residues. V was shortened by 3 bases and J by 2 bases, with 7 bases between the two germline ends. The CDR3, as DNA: TGTGCCAGCAGTTTGGGCAACAACTATGGCTACACCTTC. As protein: CASSLGNNYGYTF.

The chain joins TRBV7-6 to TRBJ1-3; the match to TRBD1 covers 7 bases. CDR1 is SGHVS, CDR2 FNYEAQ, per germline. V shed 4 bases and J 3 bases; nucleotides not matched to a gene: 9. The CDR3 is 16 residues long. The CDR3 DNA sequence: TGTGCCAGCAGCTCGATGGACAGGCGAGATGGAAACACCATATATTTT. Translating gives CASSSMDRRDGNTIYF.

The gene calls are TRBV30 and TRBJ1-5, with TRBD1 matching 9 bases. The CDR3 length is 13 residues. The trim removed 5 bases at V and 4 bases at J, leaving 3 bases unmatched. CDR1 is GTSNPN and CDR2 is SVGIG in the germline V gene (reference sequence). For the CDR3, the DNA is TGTGCCTGGGGGGGACAGGGAAATCAGCCCCAGCATTTT. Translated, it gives CAWGGQGNQPQHF.

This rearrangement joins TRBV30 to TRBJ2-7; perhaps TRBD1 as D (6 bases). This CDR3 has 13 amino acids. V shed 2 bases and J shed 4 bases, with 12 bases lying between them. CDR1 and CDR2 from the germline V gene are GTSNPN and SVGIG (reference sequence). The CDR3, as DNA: TGTGCCTGGAGTCGGACAGTAACGTACGAGCAGTACTTC. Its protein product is CAWSRTVTYEQYF.

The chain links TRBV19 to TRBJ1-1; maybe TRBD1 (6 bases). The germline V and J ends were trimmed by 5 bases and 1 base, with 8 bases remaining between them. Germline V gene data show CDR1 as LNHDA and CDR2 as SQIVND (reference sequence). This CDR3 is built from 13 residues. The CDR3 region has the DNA TGTGCCAGTAGTCCACAGGGGAACACTGAAGCTTTCTTT. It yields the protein CASSPQGNTEAFF.

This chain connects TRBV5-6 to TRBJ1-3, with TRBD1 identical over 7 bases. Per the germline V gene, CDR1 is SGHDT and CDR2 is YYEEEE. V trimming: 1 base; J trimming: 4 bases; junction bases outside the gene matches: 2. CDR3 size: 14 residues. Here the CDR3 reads CASSLTGEGNTIYF. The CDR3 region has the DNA TGTGCCAGCAGCTTGACAGGGGAGGGAAACACCATATATTTT.

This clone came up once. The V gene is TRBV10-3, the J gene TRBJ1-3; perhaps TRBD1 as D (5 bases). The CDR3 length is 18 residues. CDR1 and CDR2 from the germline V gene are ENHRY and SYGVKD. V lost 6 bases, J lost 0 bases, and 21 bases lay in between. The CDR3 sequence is CAIRPGRGRNLSGNTIYF. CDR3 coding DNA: TGTGCCATCAGGCCCGGACGGGGGAGGAATCTCTCTGGAAACACCATATATTTT.

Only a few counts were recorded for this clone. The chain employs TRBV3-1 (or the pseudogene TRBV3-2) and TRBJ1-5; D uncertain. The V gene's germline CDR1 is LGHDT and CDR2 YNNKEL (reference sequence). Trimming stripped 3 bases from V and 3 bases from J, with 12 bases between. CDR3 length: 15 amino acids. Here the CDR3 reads CASSQTRGNNQPQHF. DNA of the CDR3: TGTGCCAGCAGCCAGACTCGAGGTAACAATCAGCCCCAGCATTTT.